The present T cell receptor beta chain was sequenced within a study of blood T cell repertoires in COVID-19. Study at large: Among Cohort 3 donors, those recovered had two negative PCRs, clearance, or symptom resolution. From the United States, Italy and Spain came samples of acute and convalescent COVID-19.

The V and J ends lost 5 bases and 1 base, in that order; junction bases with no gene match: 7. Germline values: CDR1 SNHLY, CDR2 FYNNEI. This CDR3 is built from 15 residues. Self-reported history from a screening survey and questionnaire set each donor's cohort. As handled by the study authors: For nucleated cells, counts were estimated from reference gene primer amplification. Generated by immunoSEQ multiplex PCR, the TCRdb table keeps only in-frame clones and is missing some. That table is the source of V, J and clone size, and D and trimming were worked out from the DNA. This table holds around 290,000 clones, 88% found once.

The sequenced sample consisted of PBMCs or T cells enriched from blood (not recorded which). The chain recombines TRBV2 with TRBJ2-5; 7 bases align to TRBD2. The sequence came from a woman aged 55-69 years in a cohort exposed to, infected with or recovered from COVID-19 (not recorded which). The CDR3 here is CASSHPWEGQETQYF. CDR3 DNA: TGTGCCAGCAGTCACCCGTGGGAGGGCCAAGAGACCCAGTACTTC.